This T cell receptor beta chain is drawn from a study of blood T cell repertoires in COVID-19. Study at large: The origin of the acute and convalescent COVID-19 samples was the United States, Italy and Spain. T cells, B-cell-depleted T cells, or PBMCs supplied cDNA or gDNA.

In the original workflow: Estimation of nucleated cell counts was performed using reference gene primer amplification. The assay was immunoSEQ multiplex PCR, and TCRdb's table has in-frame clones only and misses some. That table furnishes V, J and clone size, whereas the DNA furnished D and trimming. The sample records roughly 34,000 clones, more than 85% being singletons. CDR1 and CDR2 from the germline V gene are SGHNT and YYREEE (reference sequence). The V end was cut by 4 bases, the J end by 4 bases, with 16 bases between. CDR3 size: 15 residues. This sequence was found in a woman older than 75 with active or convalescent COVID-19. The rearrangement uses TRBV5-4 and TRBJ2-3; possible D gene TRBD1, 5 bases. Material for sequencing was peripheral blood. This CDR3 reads CASSPQRGGADTQYF. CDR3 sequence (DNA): TGTGCCAGCAGCCCACAAAGGGGTGGGGCAGATACGCAGTATTTT.